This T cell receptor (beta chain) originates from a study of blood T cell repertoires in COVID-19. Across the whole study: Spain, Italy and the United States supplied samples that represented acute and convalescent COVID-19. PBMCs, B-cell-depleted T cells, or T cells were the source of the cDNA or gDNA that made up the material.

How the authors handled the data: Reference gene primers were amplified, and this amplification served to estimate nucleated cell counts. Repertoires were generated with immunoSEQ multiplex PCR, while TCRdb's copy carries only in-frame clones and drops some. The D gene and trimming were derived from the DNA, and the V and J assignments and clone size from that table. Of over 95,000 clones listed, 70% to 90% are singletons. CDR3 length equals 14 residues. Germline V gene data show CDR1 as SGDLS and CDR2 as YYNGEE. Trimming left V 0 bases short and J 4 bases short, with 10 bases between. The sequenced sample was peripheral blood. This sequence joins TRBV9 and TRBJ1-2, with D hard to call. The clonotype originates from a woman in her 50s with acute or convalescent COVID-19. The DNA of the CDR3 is TGTGCCAGCAGCGTAGACGCAGGCCCCTATGGCTACACCTTC. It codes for CASSVDAGPYGYTF.